The T cell receptor beta chain described here comes from a study of T cell responses to AZD1222 COVID-19 vaccine. Study overall: Whether given at about 4 or about 12 weeks, second doses were pooled.

General study findings and limits: Repertoires were sampled only after the peak T cell response. It should be noted that donors were predominantly white British and more often female, and clonal diversity was possibly underestimated.

Data came from immunoSEQ multiplex PCR; TCRdb stores just in-frame clones and leaves some out. This table has 140,000 to 150,000 clones, approximately 90% appearing once. The germline V and J ends were trimmed by 4 bases and 3 bases, with 4 bases remaining between them. The CDR3 runs to 11 residues. The germline gives CDR1 LNHDA, CDR2 SQIVND (reference sequence). A word on this clone: Antigen unknown. Other nucleotide sequences in the sample specify the same CDR3.

V and J are TRBV19 and TRBJ2-7; D call uncertain. The receptor was isolated from an adult in good health. The sequencing here drew on peripheral blood, taken on day 0 of AZD1222 vaccination. The CDR3 is CASSTGYEQYF. CDR3 in DNA: TGTGCCAGTAGTACCGGCTACGAGCAGTACTTC.